A single sample gave rise to the 8 T cell receptor beta chains below, sequenced in a study of blood T cell repertoires in COVID-19. Produced via immunoSEQ multiplex PCR; TCRdb's table is partial and in-frame only. Of roughly 130,000 clones listed, about 83% are singletons. Sample: peripheral blood. The receptors were gathered from a middle-aged man with active or convalescent COVID-19.

This clone was seen a few times. The rearrangement uses TRBV30 and TRBJ1-5; maybe TRBD1 (6 bases). The CDR3 spans 14 residues. Trimming left V 0 bases short and J 4 bases short, with 10 bases between. Germline V gene data show CDR1 as GTSNPN and CDR2 as SVGIG (reference sequence). The CDR3 region is CAWSVGGGNQPQHF. CDR3 sequence (DNA): TGTGCCTGGAGTGTGGGAGGGGGGAATCAGCCCCAGCATTTT. The whole variable domain, filled in from reference TRBV30 and TRBJ1-5, reads SQTIHQWPATLVQPVGSPLSLECTVEGTSNPNLYWYRQAAGRGLQLLFYSVGIGQISSEVPQNLSASRPQDRQFILSSKKLLLSDSGFYLCAWSVGGGNQPQHFGDGTRLSIL.

V usage is TRBV7-2 and J usage is TRBJ1-1; D is undetermined. From germline, CDR1 is SGHTA and CDR2 FQGNSA. The CDR3 runs 15 residues. V was trimmed by 2 bases and J by 5 bases, leaving 15 bases between them. Here the CDR3 DNA reads TGTGCCAGCAGCTTAATCACGGGGAAATCGACTGAAGCTTTCTTT. Protein product: CASSLITGKSTEAFF. Full variable domain (outside the CDR3, taken from reference TRBV7-2 and TRBJ1-1): GAGVSQSPSNKVTEKGKDVELRCDPISGHTALYWYRQSLGQGLEFLIYFQGNSAPDKSGLPSDRFSAERTGGSVSTLTIQRTQQEDSAVYLCASSLITGKSTEAFFGQGTRLTVV.

V gene TRBV6-1 combines with J gene TRBJ2-7; D is undetermined. V lost 7 bases to trimming and J lost 3 bases, with 7 bases between them. This CDR3 is built from 11 residues. The germline V gene has CDR1 MNHNS and CDR2 SASEGT. DNA of the CDR3: TGTGCCAGCAACAAGTTCTACGAGCAGTACTTC. Its protein product is CASNKFYEQYF.

This chain links TRBV9 with TRBJ2-3, with TRBD2 matching over 10 bases. This CDR3 is built from 17 residues. The trim removed 2 bases at V and 2 bases at J, leaving 8 bases unmatched. Germline V lookup: CDR1 SGDLS, CDR2 YYNGEE. CDR3 nucleotides: TGTGCCAGCAGCGTTACAATAGCGGGGGGCGCCACAGATACGCAGTATTTT. Amino acids: CASSVTIAGGATDTQYF.

V usage is TRBV7-2 and J usage is TRBJ1-5, with a tentative D call TRBD1 (6 bases). CDR1 SGHTA and CDR2 FQGNSA come from the germline V gene. There are 14 residues in the CDR3. V dropped 1 base and J dropped 8 bases, with 12 bases sitting between them. The CDR3 DNA is TGTGCCAGCAGCTTAGACGGCAGGGGTGAGCCCCAGCATTTT. It codes for CASSLDGRGEPQHF.

V gene TRBV18 combines with J gene TRBJ2-1; TRBD2 matches 11 bases. The junction had 7 bases not matched to a gene; V was cut back by 6 bases and J by 12 bases. Germline CDR1 KGHSH, CDR2 LQKENI. The CDR3 sequence is 13 residues long. CDR3 in amino acids: CASSPTSGVWQFF. CDR3 DNA sequence: TGTGCCAGCTCCCCGACTAGCGGGGTTTGGCAGTTCTTC.

The CDR3 here is CASSDGGADQPQHF. DNA for the CDR3: TGTGCCAGCAGTGATGGGGGGGCTGATCAGCCCCAGCATTTT. The chain joins TRBV2 to TRBJ1-5; a weak D match, TRBD1 (6 bases). Germline V lookup: CDR1 SNHLY, CDR2 FYNNEI. V was trimmed by 3 bases and J by 5 bases, leaving 11 bases between them. The CDR3 totals 14 residues.

The V gene is TRBV6-5, the J gene TRBJ2-7; 7 bases align to TRBD2. This CDR3 comprises 15 residues. Unmatched junction bases numbered 4, after V lost 2 bases and J lost 0 bases. The germline V gene has CDR1 MNHEY and CDR2 SVGAGI. CDR3 sequence: CASSYRGRGSYEQYF. The CDR3 DNA sequence: TGTGCCAGCAGTTACCGGGGGAGGGGCTCCTACGAGCAGTACTTC.